This TCR beta chain was documented in a study of OX40 agonist ivuxolimab in advanced cancers. Study information: The dose-escalation group included hepatocellular carcinoma, melanoma, renal cell carcinoma and head and neck cancer.

With baseline, cycle 4 day 1, and cycle 7 day 1 as timepoints, blood was sampled. On this clone itself: What it recognizes is unknown.

Sequencing was performed with immunoSEQ multiplex PCR; in TCRdb, only in-frame clones are kept and a portion is missing. The repertoire holds fewer than 85,000 clones, 92% seen once, with roughly 9.7% in the top ten. Notes on the study in general: Relative to CD4+, CD8+ T cells held more expanded clones on average.

This TCR derives from an adult with an advanced solid tumor such as melanoma, head and neck, liver or kidney cancer. Sequences were derived from CD4+ or CD8+ T cells sorted from blood, sampled in a trial of the OX40 agonist ivuxolimab.

The CDR3 nucleotides read TGTGCCATCATCGGACCTCTTGATACGCAGTATTTT. Translating gives CAIIGPLDTQYF. The V call is TRBV10-3, the J call TRBJ2-3, with D uncertain. CDR1 and CDR2 (germline): ENHRY, SYGVKD. V was shortened by 7 bases and J by 6 bases, with 11 bases between the two germline ends. The CDR3 totals 12 residues.